Following are 26 T cell receptor beta chains from one sample sequenced in a study of memory CD4+ T cells and cytomegalovirus serostatus. TCRdb keeps only in-frame clones here, not all; method: immunoSEQ multiplex PCR. This sample has about 75,000 clones, with about 73% found just once. The sort gate was single viable CD3+CD4+CD8-CD45RO+ cells for memory CD4+ T cells. The sequencing sample was made of memory CD4+ T cells from blood. The receptors here all came from an adult in good health and CMV-seropositive.

The chain carries TRBV5-1 and TRBJ1-2; a possible D gene is TRBD1 (6 bases). The germline CDR1 and CDR2 sequences are SGHRS and YFSETQ. Trimming left V 0 bases short and J 7 bases short, with 13 bases between. This CDR3 has 14 amino acids. The CDR3 DNA reads as TGCGCCAGCAGCTTGGCCGAAGGAGGGGGTGGCTACACCTTC. It is translated as CASSLAEGGGGYTF.

The V call is TRBV2, the J call TRBJ2-7, with D possibly TRBD2 on 6 matching bases. The CDR3 has 15 amino acids. Germline V gives CDR1 SNHLY, CDR2 FYNNEI. V lost 1 base and J lost 3, with 13 bases in between. The CDR3 here is CASSEGIAVVYEQYV. DNA of the CDR3: TGTGCCAGCAGTGAAGGAATAGCGGTAGTCTACGAGCAGTACGTC.

This chain links TRBV2 with TRBJ2-5; D not resolved. CDR1 and CDR2 from the germline V gene are SNHLY and FYNNEI. This CDR3 is 16 amino acids long. The V end lost 5 bases, the J end lost 1 base, and 17 bases lay between the germline ends. CDR3 nucleotides: TGTGCCAGCAGTTCGGCCCAAGGACCTTTCCAAGAGACCCAGTACTTC. Translating gives CASSSAQGPFQETQYF.

The V gene is TRBV6-5, the J gene TRBJ2-5; tentatively, D is TRBD1 (6 bases). Trimming took 6 bases from V and 5 from J, leaving 13 bases between them. CDR1 is MNHEY, CDR2 SVGAGI, per germline. The CDR3 runs 13 residues. CDR3 coding DNA: TGTGCCAGCAGAACACAGGGTGGTGAGACCCAGTACTTC. Its protein product is CASRTQGGETQYF.

The chain combines TRBV5-1 with TRBJ1-2, with TRBD1 matching 7 bases. After removal of 3 bases from V and 4 bases from J, the junction contained 15 bases not matched to a gene. This CDR3 has 17 amino acids. Germline V lookup: CDR1 SGHRS, CDR2 YFSETQ. In DNA form, the CDR3 reads TGCGCCAGCAGCTCGGCCCCTCCGGGACAGACCTCCTATGGCTACACCTTC. Translation gives CASSSAPPGQTSYGYTF.

This chain joins TRBV4-1 and TRBJ1-1; D gene unclear. The V and J ends lost 0 bases and 4 bases respectively, with 12 bases between them. There are 15 residues in the CDR3. Germline V gives CDR1 MGHRA, CDR2 YSYEKL. CDR3 coding DNA: TGCGCCAGCAGCCAAGATACGGCGAGGAGCACTGAAGCTTTCTTT. This codes for CASSQDTARSTEAFF.

V and J are TRBV5-8 and TRBJ2-2; D gene ambiguous. V shed 0 bases and J shed 3 bases, with 6 bases lying between them. CDR1 is SGHTS, CDR2 YDEGEE, per germline. The CDR3 covers 14 residues. The CDR3 spells CASSLVVDTGELFF. The CDR3 DNA reads TGTGCCAGCAGCTTGGTGGTGGACACCGGGGAGCTGTTTTTT.

The chain combines TRBV28 with TRBJ2-7; either TRBD1 or TRBD2 may fit D (5 bases each). Per the germline V gene, CDR1 is MDHEN and CDR2 is SYDVKM. The CDR3 has 15 amino acids. Between the trimmed V and J ends, which lost 5 bases and 0 bases, there was a span of 14 bases. The CDR3 nucleotides read TGTGCCAGCAGTCCCGGGACCGCGACCTCCTACGAGCAGTACGTC. Amino acid sequence: CASSPGTATSYEQYV.

This chain uses TRBV6-6 with TRBJ1-3, with D possibly TRBD1 on 5 matching bases. The CDR3 has 14 residues. Germline V gene sequence: CDR1 MNHNY, CDR2 SVGAGI (reference sequence). V was shortened by 7 bases and J by 0 bases, with 10 bases between the two germline ends. The CDR3 loop reads CASKTDSSGNTIYF. DNA of the CDR3: TGTGCCAGCAAGACAGACAGCTCTGGAAACACCATATATTTT.

This rearrangement joins TRBV11-3 to TRBJ2-1; 10 nucleotides align to TRBD1. Trimming took 1 base from V and 11 from J; bases not matched to a gene: 8. There are 15 residues in the CDR3. Germline lookup yields CDR1 SGHNT and CDR2 YENEEA. In nucleotides, the CDR3 is TGTGCCAGCAGCTTAGTTGGGACAGGGGACGTTAAGCAGTTCTTC. Protein product: CASSLVGTGDVKQFF. The full variable domain, completed using reference TRBV11-3 and TRBJ2-1, is EAGVVQSPRYKIIEKKQPVAFWCNPISGHNTLYWYLQNLGQGPELLIRYENEEAVDDSQLPKDRFSAERLKGVDSTLKIQPAELGDSAVYLCASSLVGTGDVKQFFGPGTRLTVL.

The J gene is TRBJ2-7, the V gene TRBV29-1, with 12 bases lining up with TRBD1. With 6 bases clipped from V and 7 bases from J, the junction kept 4 bases outside the gene matches. The V gene's germline CDR1 is SQVTM and CDR2 ANQGSEA. The length of the CDR3 is 12 residues. The DNA of the CDR3 is TGCAGCGTGGGACAGGGGGCTAGGGAGCAGTACTTC. Translating it yields CSVGQGAREQYF.

V gene TRBV18 combines with J gene TRBJ2-5, with 11 bases aligning to TRBD1. Trimming removed 4 bases from V and 5 bases from J; junction bases left unmatched: 6. Per germline, CDR1 KGHSH and CDR2 LQKENI. This CDR3 is built from 15 residues. In DNA, the CDR3 is TGTGCCAGCTCACAACGGACAGGGGGCTCGGAGACCCAGTACTTC. Its translation is CASSQRTGGSETQYF. Supplemented by reference TRBV18 and TRBJ2-5, the full variable domain reads NAGVMQNPRHLVRRRGQEARLRCSPMKGHSHVYWYRQLPEEGLKFMVYLQKENIIDESGMPKERFSAEFPKEGPSILRIQQVVRGDSAAYFCASSQRTGGSETQYFGPGTRLLVL.

This clone is a singleton in its sample. The chain joins TRBV6-5 to TRBJ2-1; perhaps D is TRBD1 or TRBD2 (5 bases each). V lost 6 bases, J lost 4 bases, and 16 bases lay in between. From germline, CDR1 is MNHEY and CDR2 SVGAGI. The CDR3 loop spans 15 amino acids. CDR3 loop: CASSPIPGRYNEQFF. Here the CDR3 DNA reads TGTGCCAGCAGCCCCATTCCGGGACGTTACAATGAGCAGTTCTTC.

This clone was seen repeatedly, ten times or more. This rearrangement joins TRBV6-1 to TRBJ2-1, with D maybe TRBD1 (6 bases). The CDR3 loop spans 14 amino acids. Germline CDR1 is MNHNS and CDR2 is SASEGT. Between the trimmed V and J ends, which lost 3 bases and 3 bases, there was a span of 9 bases. The CDR3 is CASSEGAGYNEQFF. In DNA, the CDR3 is TGTGCCAGCAGTGAGGGGGCCGGCTACAATGAGCAGTTCTTC.

The chain recombines TRBV5-4 with TRBJ2-1, with 8 bases lining up with TRBD2. The J segment lost 2 bases and the V segment lost 3 bases, leaving 4 bases of the junction unmatched. The CDR3 extends over 15 amino acids. Germline CDR1 and CDR2: SGHNT and YYREEE (reference sequence). The CDR3 nucleotides read TGTGCCAGCAGCTCCAGCGGGGGTCCCTACAATGAGCAGTTCTTC. Translated: CASSSSGGPYNEQFF. Full variable domain (rest looked up from reference TRBV5-4 and TRBJ2-1): ETGVTQSPTHLIKTRGQQVTLRCSSQSGHNTVSWYQQALGQGPQFIFQYYREEENGRGNFPPRFSGLQFPNYSSELNVNALELDDSALYLCASSSSGGPYNEQFFGPGTRLTVL.

This clone has just one count. V usage is TRBV5-4 and J usage is TRBJ1-3; 8 nucleotides agree with TRBD1. The J segment lost 3 bases and the V segment lost 0 bases, leaving 8 bases of the junction unmatched. CDR3 length: 17 amino acids. The germline CDR1 and CDR2 sequences are SGHNT and YYREEE (reference sequence). The CDR3 region has the DNA TGTGCCAGCAGCTTGGTAGCAGGGGGCCTCGGTGGAAACACCATATATTTT. Translated, it gives CASSLVAGGLGGNTIYF.

The rearrangement links TRBV6-1 to TRBJ2-3, with D perhaps matching TRBD2 (5 bases). Between the trimmed V and J ends, which lost 3 bases and 1 base, there was a span of 8 bases. The CDR3 runs to 14 residues. CDR1 is MNHNS, CDR2 SASEGT, per germline. This CDR3 is CASSEMRGTDTQYF. In nucleotides, the CDR3 is TGTGCCAGCAGTGAGATGCGGGGCACAGATACGCAGTATTTT.

This rearrangement joins TRBV30 to TRBJ2-3, with TRBD1 matching over 7 bases. The CDR3 is 15 amino acids. The germline V gene encodes CDR1 GTSNPN and CDR2 SVGIG (reference sequence). Losses at the gene ends were 5 bases for V and 8 bases for J; bases not matched to a gene: 16. CDR3 coding DNA: TGTGCCTGGGATACAGGGGCCTCCTGGGTTGGTACGCAGTATTTT. Its translation: CAWDTGASWVGTQYF.

The V gene is TRBV28, the J gene TRBJ2-1, with TRBD1 identical over 7 bases. The CDR3 sequence is 14 residues long. The V gene's germline CDR1 is MDHEN and CDR2 SYDVKM. Unmatched junction bases numbered 5, after V lost 8 bases and J lost 1 base. The CDR3 sequence: CASHRGVSYNEQFF. The CDR3 DNA reads as TGTGCCAGCCACAGGGGTGTATCCTACAATGAGCAGTTCTTC.

This clone showed up just once. The V call is TRBV6-1, the J call TRBJ1-2; 7 bases are shared with TRBD1. The V segment lost 7 bases and the J segment 8 bases; nucleotides outside the gene matches: 13. CDR3 size: 14 residues. CDR1 MNHNS and CDR2 SASEGT come from the germline V gene. CDR3 DNA sequence: TGTGCCAGCATTATGACAGGGAGGGGGAAGGGCTACACCTTC. This sequence encodes CASIMTGRGKGYTF.

This clone appeared many times. The chain joins TRBV6-1 to TRBJ2-3; either TRBD1 or TRBD2 may fit D (5 bases each). Trimming left V 3 bases short and J 3 bases short, with 16 bases between. Germline lookup yields CDR1 MNHNS and CDR2 SASEGT. The CDR3 covers 16 residues. The CDR3 bases are TGTGCCAGCAGTGAGGGGACCCACTCCACTACAGATACGCAGTATTTT. Translating gives CASSEGTHSTTDTQYF.

The J gene is TRBJ2-7, the V gene TRBV15; 9 nucleotides align to TRBD1. Germline trimming cut 3 bases from V and 4 bases from J; bases unmatched to any gene: 4. This CDR3 has 14 residues. CDR1 is LNHNV and CDR2 is YYDKDF in the germline V gene (reference sequence). The CDR3 sequence is CATSRDRGRYEQYF. The CDR3 nucleotides are TGTGCCACCAGCAGGGACAGGGGTCGGTACGAGCAGTACTTC. The whole variable domain, remainder taken from reference TRBV15 and TRBJ2-7, is DAMVIQNPRYQVTQFGKPVTLSCSQTLNHNVMYWYQQKSSQAPKLLFHYYDKDFNNEADTPDNFQSRRPNTSFCFLDIRSPGLGDTAMYLCATSRDRGRYEQYFGPGTRLTVT.

The gene calls are TRBV9 and TRBJ2-1; a weak D match, TRBD2 (5 bases). Trimming left V 0 bases short and J 4 bases short, with 11 bases between. The V gene's germline CDR1 is SGDLS and CDR2 YYNGEE. CDR3 size: 15 residues. CDR3 in amino acids: CASSVASVAYNEQFF. The CDR3 coding sequence is TGTGCCAGCAGCGTAGCGTCGGTAGCGTACAATGAGCAGTTCTTC.

This chain links TRBV5-4 with TRBJ2-2; D could derive from TRBD1 or TRBD2 (5 bases each). In germline, CDR1 is SGHNT, CDR2 YYREEE (reference sequence). The V end lost 4 bases, the J end lost 7 bases, and 11 bases lay between the germline ends. The length of the CDR3 is 13 residues. CDR3 bases: TGTGCCAGCAGCCCGGGGCGCGGCGGGGAGCTGTTTTTT. Residues: CASSPGRGGELFF.

This clone has only a few counts. The rearrangement links TRBV29-1 to TRBJ1-3, with TRBD1 matching over 7 bases. V lost 7 bases, J lost 8 bases, and 8 bases stayed unmatched. Germline CDR1 reads SQVTM; CDR2 reads ANQGSEA. This CDR3 spans 12 amino acids. CDR3 residues: CSAKDQGDTIYF. The CDR3 nucleotides are TGCAGCGCCAAGGATCAGGGGGACACCATATATTTT.

The chain links TRBV7-2 to TRBJ2-5, with TRBD1 matching over 9 bases. The V gene end was trimmed by 5 bases and the J gene end by 5 bases; junction bases not matched to a gene: 6. The CDR3 length is 14 residues. From germline, CDR1 is SGHTA and CDR2 FQGNSA. The CDR3 spells CASSAQGAGETQYF. The CDR3 DNA is TGTGCCAGCAGCGCACAGGGGGCTGGGGAGACCCAGTACTTC.